This T cell receptor beta chain was sequenced during a study of graft-versus-host responses after intestinal transplantation. The wider study: Grafts were multivisceral, liver-intestinal, or isolated intestinal. Notes on the study in general: Where graft-donor T cell macrochimerism was present, patients had high graft-versus-host to host-versus-graft clonal ratios in allografts. Recipient-marrow GvH clones were detected, some having first appeared in ileum or blood.

The CDR3 consists of 15 residues. Per germline, CDR1 MGHRA and CDR2 YSYEKL. Trimming took 0 bases from V and 12 from J, leaving 21 bases between them. Concerning this clone: The antigen remains unidentified.

Clones were sequenced by immunoSEQ multiplex PCR, and TCRdb holds only the in-frame ones, with some missing. Counted here are 85,000 to 90,000 clones, roughly 92% occurring once; the ten biggest clones make up over 0.3%. The rearrangement links TRBV4-1 to TRBJ2-7; perhaps TRBD2 as D (6 bases). Material: unstimulated CD4+ T cells sorted from spleen or lymph node cells, obtained before intestinal transplant. The origin of this receptor is a human donor who received an intestinal transplant. The DNA for the CDR3 is TGCGCCAGCAGCCAAGAGAGCGGGCCCGATGGAGGTCGGTACTTC. Its protein is CASSQESGPDGGRYF.